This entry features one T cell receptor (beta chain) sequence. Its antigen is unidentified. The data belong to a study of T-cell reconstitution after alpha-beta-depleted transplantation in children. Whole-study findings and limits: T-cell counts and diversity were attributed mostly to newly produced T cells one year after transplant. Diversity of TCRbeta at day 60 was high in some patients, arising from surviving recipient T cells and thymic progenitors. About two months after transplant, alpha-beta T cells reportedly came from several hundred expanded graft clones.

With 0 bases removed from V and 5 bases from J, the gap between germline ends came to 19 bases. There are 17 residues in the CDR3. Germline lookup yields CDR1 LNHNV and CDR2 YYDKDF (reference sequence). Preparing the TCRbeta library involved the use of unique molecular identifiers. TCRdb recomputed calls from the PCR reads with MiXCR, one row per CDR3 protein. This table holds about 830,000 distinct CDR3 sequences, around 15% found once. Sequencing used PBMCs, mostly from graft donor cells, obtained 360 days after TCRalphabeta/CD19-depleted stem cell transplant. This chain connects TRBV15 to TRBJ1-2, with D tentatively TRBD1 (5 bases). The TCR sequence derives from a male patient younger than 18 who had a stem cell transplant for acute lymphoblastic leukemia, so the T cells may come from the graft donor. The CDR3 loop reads CATSRDDTDGTVYGYTF. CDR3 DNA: TGTGCCACCAGCAGAGATGACACCGATGGGACGGTTTATGGCTACACCTTC. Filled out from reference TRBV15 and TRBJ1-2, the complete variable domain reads DAMVIQNPRYQVTQFGKPVTLSCSQTLNHNVMYWYQQKSSQAPKLLFHYYDKDFNNEADTPDNFQSRRPNTSFCFLDIRSPGLGDTAMYLCATSRDDTDGTVYGYTFGSGTRLTVV.